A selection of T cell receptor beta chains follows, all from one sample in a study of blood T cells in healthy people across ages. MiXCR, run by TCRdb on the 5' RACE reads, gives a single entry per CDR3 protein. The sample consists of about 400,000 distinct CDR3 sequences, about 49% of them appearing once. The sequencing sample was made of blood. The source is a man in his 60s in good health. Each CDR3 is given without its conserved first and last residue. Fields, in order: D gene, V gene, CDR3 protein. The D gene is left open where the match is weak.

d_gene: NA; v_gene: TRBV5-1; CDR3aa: ASSLVIGGNGELF
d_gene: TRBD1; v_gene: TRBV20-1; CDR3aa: SARDRDSLYEQY
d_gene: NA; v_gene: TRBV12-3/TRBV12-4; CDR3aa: ASSLVRADAQY
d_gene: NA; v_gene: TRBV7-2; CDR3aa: AGSRDTRLETQY
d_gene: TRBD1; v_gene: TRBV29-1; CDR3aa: SVGDRVVEQY
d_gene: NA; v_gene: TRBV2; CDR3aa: ASSEAVRGETQY
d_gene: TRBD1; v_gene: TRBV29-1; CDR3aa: SVDFRTGKVTQY
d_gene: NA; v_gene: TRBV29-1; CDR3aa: SVVDTGLAKNIQY
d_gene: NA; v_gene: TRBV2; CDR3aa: ASSWDRNNEQY
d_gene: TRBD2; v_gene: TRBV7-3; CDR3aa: ASSTGTISSTDTQY
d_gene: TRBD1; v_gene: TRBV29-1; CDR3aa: SVERQGAGNTEAF
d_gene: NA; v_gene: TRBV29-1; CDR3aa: SVRLSNEQF
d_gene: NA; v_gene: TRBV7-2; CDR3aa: ASSPRASQTQY
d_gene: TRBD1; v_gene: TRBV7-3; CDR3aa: ASSLGQVAQETQY
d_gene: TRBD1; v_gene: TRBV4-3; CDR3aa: ASSQDGGQFTDTQY
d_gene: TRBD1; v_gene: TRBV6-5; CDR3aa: ASRRDRPGLGTQY
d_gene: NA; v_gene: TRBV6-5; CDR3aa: ASRPQPGPYTDTQY
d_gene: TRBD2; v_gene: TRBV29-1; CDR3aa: SVEATSGGIDEQF
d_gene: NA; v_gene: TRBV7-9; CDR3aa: ASRSLSRGAETQY
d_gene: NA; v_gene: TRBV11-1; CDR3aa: ASSPLAATDTQY
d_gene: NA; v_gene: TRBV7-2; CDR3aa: ASSRVTDTQY
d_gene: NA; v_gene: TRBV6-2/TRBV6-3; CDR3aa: ASSWTRNEQF
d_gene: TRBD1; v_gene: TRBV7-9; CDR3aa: ASSSPDRGPDGYT
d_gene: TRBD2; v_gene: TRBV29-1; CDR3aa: SVVRLAGGPLGNEQF
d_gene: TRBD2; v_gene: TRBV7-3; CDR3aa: ASSPRAAGESEQF
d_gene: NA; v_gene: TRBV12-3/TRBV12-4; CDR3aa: ASSVPARTDTQY
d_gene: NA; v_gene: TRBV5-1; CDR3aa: ASSPGVADTQY
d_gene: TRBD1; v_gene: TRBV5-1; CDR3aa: ASASVGGQGSEQY
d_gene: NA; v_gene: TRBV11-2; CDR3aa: ASSPGAPNYEQY
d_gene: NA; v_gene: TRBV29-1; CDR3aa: SVGGEVETQY
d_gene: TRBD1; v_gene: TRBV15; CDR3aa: ATSRDRLTGGPDTQY
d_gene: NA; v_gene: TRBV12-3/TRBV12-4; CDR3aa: ASRQETSNEQF
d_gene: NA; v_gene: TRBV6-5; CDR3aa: ASSRQYYNEQF
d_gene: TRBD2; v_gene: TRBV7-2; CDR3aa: ASSLGGGRGADTQY
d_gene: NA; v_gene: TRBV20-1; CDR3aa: SARAGGDQPQH
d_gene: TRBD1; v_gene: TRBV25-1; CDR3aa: ASSDPTGGSGYT
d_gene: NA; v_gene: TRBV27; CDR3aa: AIPAPGVYEQY
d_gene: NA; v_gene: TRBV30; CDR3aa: AWSVPGDRGGEQY
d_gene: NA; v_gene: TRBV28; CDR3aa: ASSLIPYGYT
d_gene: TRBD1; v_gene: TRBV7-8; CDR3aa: ASSTWTGSGRGLYNEQF
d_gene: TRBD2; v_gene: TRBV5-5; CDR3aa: ASSIPGTSGITDTQY
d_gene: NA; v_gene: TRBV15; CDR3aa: ATSQGWGANVLT
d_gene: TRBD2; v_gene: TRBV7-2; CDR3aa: ASSLSLAGFYEQF
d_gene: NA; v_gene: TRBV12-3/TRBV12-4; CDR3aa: ASSLTADNSPLH
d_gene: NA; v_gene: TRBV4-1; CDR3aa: ASSQEGGHNQPQH
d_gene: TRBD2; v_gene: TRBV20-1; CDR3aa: SGGREGLGEQF
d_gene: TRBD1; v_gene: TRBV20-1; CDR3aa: SAGQGAKPQH
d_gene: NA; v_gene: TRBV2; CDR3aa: ASSVQGYGTNIQY
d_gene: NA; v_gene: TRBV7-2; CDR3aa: ASSPPLDRNTEAF
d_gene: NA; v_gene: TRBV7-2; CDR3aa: ASSLDSSRNEQY
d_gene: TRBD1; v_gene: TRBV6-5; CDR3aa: ASSRTGYQETGELF
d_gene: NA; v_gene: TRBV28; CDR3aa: ASSLDYEQY